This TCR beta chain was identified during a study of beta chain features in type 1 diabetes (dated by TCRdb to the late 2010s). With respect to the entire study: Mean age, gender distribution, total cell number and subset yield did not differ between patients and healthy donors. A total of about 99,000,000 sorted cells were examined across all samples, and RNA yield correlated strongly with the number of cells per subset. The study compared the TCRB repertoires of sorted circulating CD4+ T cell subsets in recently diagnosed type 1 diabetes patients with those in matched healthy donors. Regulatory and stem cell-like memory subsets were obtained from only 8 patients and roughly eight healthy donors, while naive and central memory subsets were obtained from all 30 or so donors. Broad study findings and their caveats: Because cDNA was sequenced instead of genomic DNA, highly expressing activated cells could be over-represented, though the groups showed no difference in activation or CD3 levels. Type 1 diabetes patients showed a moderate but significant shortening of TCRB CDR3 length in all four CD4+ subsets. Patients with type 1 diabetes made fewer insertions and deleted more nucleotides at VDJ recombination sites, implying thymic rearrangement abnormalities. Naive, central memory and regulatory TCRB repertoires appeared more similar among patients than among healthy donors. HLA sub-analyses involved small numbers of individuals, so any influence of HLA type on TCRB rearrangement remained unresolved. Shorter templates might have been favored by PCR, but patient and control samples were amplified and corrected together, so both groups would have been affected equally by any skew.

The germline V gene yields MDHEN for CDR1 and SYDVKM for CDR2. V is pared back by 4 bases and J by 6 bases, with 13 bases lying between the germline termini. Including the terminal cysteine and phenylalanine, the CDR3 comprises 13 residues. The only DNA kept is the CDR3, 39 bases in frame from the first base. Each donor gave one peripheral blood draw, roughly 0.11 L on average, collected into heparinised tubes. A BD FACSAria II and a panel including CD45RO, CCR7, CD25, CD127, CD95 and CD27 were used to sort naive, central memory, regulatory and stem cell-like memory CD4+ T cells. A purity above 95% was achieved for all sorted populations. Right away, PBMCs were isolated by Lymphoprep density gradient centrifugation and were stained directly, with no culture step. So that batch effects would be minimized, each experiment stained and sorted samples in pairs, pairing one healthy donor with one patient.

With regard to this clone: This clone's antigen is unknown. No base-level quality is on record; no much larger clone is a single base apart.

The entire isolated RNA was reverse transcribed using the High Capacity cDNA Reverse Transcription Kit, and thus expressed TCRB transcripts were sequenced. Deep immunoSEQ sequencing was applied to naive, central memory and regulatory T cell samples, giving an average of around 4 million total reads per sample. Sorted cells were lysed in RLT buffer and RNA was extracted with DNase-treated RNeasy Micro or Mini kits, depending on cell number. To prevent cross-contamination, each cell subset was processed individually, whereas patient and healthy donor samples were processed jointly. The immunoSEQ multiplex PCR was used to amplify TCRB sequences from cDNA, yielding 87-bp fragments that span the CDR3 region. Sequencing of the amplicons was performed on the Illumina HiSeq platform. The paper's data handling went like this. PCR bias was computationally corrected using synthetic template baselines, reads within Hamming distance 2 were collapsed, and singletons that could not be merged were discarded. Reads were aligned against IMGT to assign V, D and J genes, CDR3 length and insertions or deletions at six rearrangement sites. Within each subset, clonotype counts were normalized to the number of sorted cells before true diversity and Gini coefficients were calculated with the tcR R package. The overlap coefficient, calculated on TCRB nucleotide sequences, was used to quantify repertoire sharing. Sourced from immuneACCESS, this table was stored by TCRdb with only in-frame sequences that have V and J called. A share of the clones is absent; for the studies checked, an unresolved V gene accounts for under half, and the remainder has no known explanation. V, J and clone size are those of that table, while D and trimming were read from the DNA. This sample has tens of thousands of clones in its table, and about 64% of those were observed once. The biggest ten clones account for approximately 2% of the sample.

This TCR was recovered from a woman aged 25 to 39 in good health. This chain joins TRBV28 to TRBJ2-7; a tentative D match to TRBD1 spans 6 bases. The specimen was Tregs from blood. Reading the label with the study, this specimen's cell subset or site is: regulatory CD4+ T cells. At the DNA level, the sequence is TGTGCCAGCAGTTCACCCACAGGGCCCGAGCAGTACTTC. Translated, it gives CASSSPTGPEQYF.